This T cell receptor (beta chain) was documented in a study of early stage breast cancer tumors. The overall study: ER+/PR+/HER2- status applied to about 80% of the 16 invasive breast tumors.

Germline values: CDR1 SGHNT, CDR2 YYREEE (reference sequence). The CDR3 contains 15 residues. The junction had 8 bases not matched to a gene; V was cut back by 3 bases and J by 7 bases. On this clone itself: Its antigen is not identified.

Using immunoSEQ multiplex PCR, the repertoire was profiled, and TCRdb retains in-frame clones only, with some absent. Of roughly 25,000 clones listed, roughly 67% were seen once; the top ten hold over 9.5%. Study-level points and caveats: Functional markers like CD4, CD8 and FOXP3 were missed in bulk sequencing.

The receptor comes from a person aged 55 to 69 with breast cancer. V gene TRBV5-4 combines with J gene TRBJ2-1, with 9 bases fitting TRBD2. Sequenced input: breast tumor tissue. CDR3 amino acids: CASSSLAGDGNEQFF. The CDR3 DNA sequence: TGTGCCAGCAGCTCCTTAGCGGGAGACGGGAATGAGCAGTTCTTC.